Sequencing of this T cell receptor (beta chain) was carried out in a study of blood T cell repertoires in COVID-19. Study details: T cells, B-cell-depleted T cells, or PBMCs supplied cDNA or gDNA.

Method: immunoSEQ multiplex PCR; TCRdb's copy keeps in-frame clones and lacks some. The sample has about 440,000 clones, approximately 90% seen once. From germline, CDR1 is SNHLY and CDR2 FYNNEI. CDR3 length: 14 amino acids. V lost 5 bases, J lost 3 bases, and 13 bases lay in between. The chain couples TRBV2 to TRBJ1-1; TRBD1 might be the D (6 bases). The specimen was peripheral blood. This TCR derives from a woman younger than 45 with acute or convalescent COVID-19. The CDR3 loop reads CASSRQDLDTEAFF. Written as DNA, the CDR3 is TGTGCCAGCAGTCGACAGGATTTGGACACTGAAGCTTTCTTT.